What follows are 5 T cell receptor beta chains derived from one specimen sequenced in a study of patients and donors after allogeneic stem cell transplantation. TCRdb called the RT-PCR reads again in MiXCR, with one record for every CDR3 protein. This sample has about 200,000 distinct CDR3 sequences, with 35% to 50% found just once. The specimen was blood, either unsorted or a sorted T cell fraction (not recorded which). The source of these receptors is a human donor who was either an allogeneic HSCT recipient or a stem cell or donor lymphocyte infusion donor (not recorded which). It is not recorded whose cells these are; they may come from a transplant donor.

The genes are TRBV11-2 and TRBJ1-2; D is undetermined. V was clipped by 0 bases and J by 3 bases, with 14 bases between them. CDR1 and CDR2 from the germline V gene are SGHAT and FQNNGV. The CDR3 sequence is 16 residues long. The CDR3 DNA is TGTGCCAGCAGCTTAGATGATTGGGATTACGACTATGGCTACACCTTC. Translating it yields CASSLDDWDYDYGYTF.

This clonotype was picked up a small number of times. The V and J genes are TRBV12-3 or TRBV12-4 and TRBJ1-5; tentatively, D is TRBD1 (6 bases). The CDR3 spans 15 residues. V lost 8 bases and J lost 0, with 14 bases in between. Written as DNA, the CDR3 is TGTGCCAGCGTCACAGGGATTAGTAGCAATCAGCCCCAGCATTTT. Its protein product is CASVTGISSNQPQHF.

The sample holds many counts of this clonotype. The chain carries TRBV24-1 and TRBJ1-2; the D gene is possibly TRBD1 (5 bases). V was cut by 9 bases and J by 5 bases, with 12 bases left in between. CDR3 length: 12 residues. From germline, CDR1 is KGHDR and CDR2 SFDVKD. CDR3 sequence (DNA): TGTGCCACCCGACAGCCTCCTTATGGCTACACCTTC. It translates to CATRQPPYGYTF.

The J gene is TRBJ1-1, the V gene TRBV2; 7 bases map to TRBD1. J gave up 3 bases and V 7 bases, and 2 bases lay outside the gene matches. The CDR3 loop spans 12 amino acids. Germline V gene lookup returns CDR1 SNHLY and CDR2 FYNNEI. Written as DNA, the CDR3 is TGTGCCAGCAAAACAGGGGACACTGAAGCTTTCTTT. Translating it yields CASKTGDTEAFF.

The chain has TRBV7-9 and TRBJ1-1; TRBD1 is a possible D gene (5 bases). The V end was cut by 0 bases, the J end by 4 bases, with 9 bases between. The germline CDR1 and CDR2 sequences are SEHNR and FQNEAQ (reference sequence). The CDR3 is 14 amino acids. CDR3 residues: CASSLATDLTEAFF. CDR3 sequence (DNA): TGTGCCAGCAGCTTAGCGACAGACCTCACTGAAGCTTTCTTT.